This is a list of T cell receptor beta chains from one sample in a study of OX40 agonist ivuxolimab in advanced cancers. Using immunoSEQ multiplex PCR, the repertoire was profiled, and TCRdb retains in-frame clones only, with some absent. This sample yields some 74,000 clones, of which 70% to 90% are seen a single time; around 0.95% belongs to the top ten. Sequencing used CD4+ or CD8+ T cells sorted from blood, obtained in a trial of the OX40 agonist ivuxolimab. These receptors were obtained from an adult with an advanced solid tumor such as melanoma, head and neck, liver or kidney cancer. Each CDR3 is given with its conserved first and last residue. The D gene is left open where the match is weak. Some rows have no size entry. The others give once, few or many, or a class for an expanded clone.

D gene	clone size	J gene	V gene	CDR3 protein	CDR3 DNA
TRBD2	-	TRBJ2-1	TRBV18	CASHPGTRYNEQFF	TGTGCCAGCCACCCCGGGACTAGATACAATGAGCAGTTCTTC
-	-	TRBJ2-7	TRBV5-1	CASSFIRGDEQYF	TGCGCCAGCAGCTTTATCAGGGGGGACGAGCAGTACTTC
TRBD1	-	TRBJ2-3	TRBV5-1	CASSQGQGAGTDTQYF	TGCGCCAGCAGCCAAGGACAGGGGGCAGGGACAGATACGCAGTATTTT
-	-	TRBJ1-1	TRBV6-5	CASRTVRMNTEAFF	TGTGCCAGCAGGACGGTACGGATGAACACTGAAGCTTTCTTT
TRBD2	-	TRBJ2-2	TRBV7-2	CASRPPGTSAGELFF	TGTGCCAGCAGGCCCCCCGGGACTAGCGCCGGGGAGCTGTTTTTT
-	-	TRBJ2-7	TRBV6-6	CASKAYPGPVYEQYF	TGTGCCAGCAAAGCATACCCGGGCCCAGTCTACGAGCAGTACTTC
-	few	TRBJ1-4	TRBV7-2	CASSLGWGATNEKLFF	TGTGCCAGCAGCTTAGGGTGGGGGGCAACTAATGAAAAACTGTTTTTT
-	-	TRBJ1-1	TRBV6-5	CASSELTEAFF	TGTGCCAGCAGTGAACTTACTGAAGCTTTCTTT
-	few	TRBJ1-1	TRBV4-2	CASSQDSDTEAFF	TGTGCCAGCAGCCAAGATTCGGACACTGAAGCTTTCTTT
-	once	TRBJ1-4	TRBV5-6	CASSLAVATNEKLFF	TGTGCCAGCAGCTTGGCCGTAGCAACTAATGAAAAACTGTTTTTT
TRBD1	-	TRBJ2-7	TRBV6-1	CASSEYGTGQGEQYF	TGTGCCAGCAGTGAATACGGGACAGGGCAGGGCGAGCAGTACTTC
TRBD2	-	TRBJ2-7	TRBV5-5	CASSLGRLAGSPSYEQYF	TGTGCCAGCAGCTTGGGCCGTCTAGCGGGAAGTCCCTCCTACGAGCAGTACTTC
-	once	TRBJ2-7	TRBV11-1	CASSLASRYEQYF	TGTGCCAGCAGCTTAGCATCTAGATACGAGCAGTACTTC
-	-	TRBJ2-7	TRBV10-3	CAISDGTVTYEQYF	TGTGCCATCAGTGACGGGACCGTGACCTACGAGCAGTACTTC
TRBD1	-	TRBJ2-7	TRBV2	CASSDRDYEQYF	TGTGCCAGCAGCGACAGGGACTACGAGCAGTACTTC
-	-	TRBJ2-7	TRBV18	CASSLDRFNEQYF	TGTGCCAGCTCCCTTGACAGATTCAACGAGCAGTACTTC
-	-	TRBJ1-2	TRBV6-4	CATNSGGALNYGYTF	TGTGCCACTAACTCCGGGGGGGCGTTGAACTATGGCTACACCTTC
-	-	TRBJ2-5	TRBV28	CASRNQDGRETQYF	TGTGCCAGCAGGAATCAGGACGGGCGAGAGACCCAGTACTTC
TRBD2	-	TRBJ2-5	TRBV5-1	CASSFLAGGGGQETQYF	TGCGCCAGCAGCTTCCTAGCGGGAGGCGGTGGGCAAGAGACCCAGTACTTC
-	-	TRBJ2-1	TRBV28	CASRSGHEQFF	TGTGCCAGCAGGAGCGGTCATGAGCAGTTCTTC
TRBD2	-	TRBJ2-1	TRBV19	CASSMDGRAGNEQFF	TGTGCCAGTAGTATGGACGGGAGGGCCGGCAATGAGCAGTTCTTC
-	-	TRBJ1-1	TRBV2	CASSKSGRPYMNTEAFF	TGTGCCAGCAGTAAATCCGGACGGCCATACATGAACACTGAAGCTTTCTTT
-	-	TRBJ1-2	TRBV5-1	CASSLAADSAYGYTF	TGCGCCAGCAGCTTGGCCGCTGACAGTGCCTATGGCTACACCTTC
-	-	TRBJ2-3	TRBV25-1	CASVLSGTDTQYF	TGTGCCAGCGTCCTCAGTGGCACAGATACGCAGTATTTT
TRBD2	-	TRBJ2-7	TRBV5-1	CASAPGTSLYEQYF	TGCGCCAGCGCGCCCGGGACTAGTCTATACGAGCAGTACTTC
-	-	TRBJ1-2	TRBV27	CASSFGGGLGYGYTF	TGTGCCAGCAGTTTCGGCGGGGGGTTGGGCTATGGCTACACCTTC
-	-	TRBJ1-1	TRBV5-1	CASSLAAQGNTEAFF	TGCGCCAGCAGCTTGGCTGCACAGGGGAACACTGAAGCTTTCTTT
-	-	TRBJ2-2	TRBV2	CASSLGQNTGELFF	TGTGCCAGCAGCCTGGGACAGAACACCGGGGAGCTGTTTTTT
-	-	TRBJ2-3	TRBV18	CASSPGGTDTQYF	TGTGCCAGCTCACCAGGCGGCACAGATACGCAGTATTTT
TRBD1	once	TRBJ1-1	TRBV7-9	CASSLQRGTGAEAFF	TGTGCCAGCAGCTTACAAAGGGGGACAGGAGCTGAAGCTTTCTTT
-	-	TRBJ2-7	TRBV28	CASSPATGSSYEQYF	TGTGCCAGCAGCCCCGCGACAGGAAGCTCCTACGAGCAGTACTTC
-	-	TRBJ1-3	TRBV9	CASTPSGGSGNTIYF	TGTGCCAGCACCCCTAGTGGGGGTTCTGGAAACACCATATATTTT
TRBD2	-	TRBJ2-5	TRBV7-6	CASSSGMGGQRQETQYF	TGTGCCAGCAGCTCCGGGATGGGAGGGCAGCGCCAAGAGACCCAGTACTTC
-	-	TRBJ1-1	TRBV7-8	CASSPRFLIRNTEAFF	TGTGCCAGCAGCCCCCGGTTTTTGATCCGGAACACTGAAGCTTTCTTT
TRBD2	-	TRBJ2-2	TRBV7-9	CASSLDLAANTGELFF	TGTGCCAGCAGCTTAGATCTAGCGGCGAACACCGGGGAGCTGTTTTTT
TRBD2	few	TRBJ2-5	TRBV25-1	CASSESRTSGRAETQYF	TGTGCCAGCAGTGAATCCCGTACTAGCGGGAGAGCGGAGACCCAGTACTTC
-	-	TRBJ2-3	TRBV7-2	CASSLQADTQYF	TGTGCCAGCAGTCTTCAAGCAGATACGCAGTATTTT
-	-	TRBJ2-7	TRBV27	CASSFLSGVEQYF	TGTGCCAGCAGTTTCCTCTCAGGGGTCGAGCAGTACTTC
TRBD2	-	TRBJ2-2	TRBV4-2	CASSPLTSGSSTGELFF	TGTGCCAGCAGCCCCCTGACTAGCGGGAGTAGCACCGGGGAGCTGTTTTTT
TRBD2	-	TRBJ2-7	TRBV5-4	CASSSRGGDAYEQYF	TGTGCCAGCAGCTCCCGGGGGGGTGACGCCTACGAGCAGTACTTC
TRBD1	-	TRBJ2-2	TRBV11-1	CASSFGTGLNTGELFF	TGTGCCAGCAGCTTCGGGACAGGTCTTAACACCGGGGAGCTGTTTTTT
TRBD1	-	TRBJ2-1	TRBV6-5	CASRGQGDNEQFF	TGTGCCAGCAGGGGACAGGGAGACAATGAGCAGTTCTTC
-	few	TRBJ2-2	TRBV4-1	CASSQATDVLFF	TGCGCCAGCAGCCAAGCCACCGACGTATTGTTTTTT
TRBD2	-	TRBJ2-2	TRBV2	CASAGGRSGELFF	TGTGCCAGCGCGGGAGGGCGGTCCGGGGAGCTGTTTTTT
TRBD2	-	TRBJ2-2	TRBV5-1	CASRSGLAGVRDTGELFF	TGCGCCAGCAGATCAGGTCTAGCGGGAGTTAGGGACACCGGGGAGCTGTTTTTT
TRBD2	once	TRBJ2-2	TRBV7-2	CASSFLGLANAGELFF	TGTGCCAGCAGTTTCCTCGGACTAGCGAACGCCGGGGAGCTGTTTTTT
-	-	TRBJ2-2	TRBV9	CASSVARGPGELFF	TGTGCCAGCAGCGTAGCTAGGGGACCCGGGGAGCTGTTTTTT
TRBD2	-	TRBJ2-3	TRBV7-3	CASSFRGGGSTPDTQYF	TGTGCCAGCAGCTTCCGGGGTGGCGGGAGCACCCCAGATACGCAGTATTTT